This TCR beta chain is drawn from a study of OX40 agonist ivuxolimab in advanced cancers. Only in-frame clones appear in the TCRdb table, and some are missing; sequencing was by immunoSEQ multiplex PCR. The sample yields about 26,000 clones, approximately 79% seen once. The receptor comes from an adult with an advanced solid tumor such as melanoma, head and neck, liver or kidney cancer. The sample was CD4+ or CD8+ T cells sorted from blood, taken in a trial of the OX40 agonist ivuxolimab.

CDR3 sequence: CASRHQDSLIAETQYF. The CDR3 nucleotides read TGCGCCAGCAGGCACCAGGACAGCCTTATTGCGGAGACCCAGTACTTC. The chain joins TRBV4-1 to TRBJ2-5; maybe TRBD1 (6 bases). Germline V gene sequence: CDR1 MGHRA, CDR2 YSYEKL. V lost 6 bases and J 5 bases, leaving 22 bases between the germline ends. The CDR3 is made up of 16 amino acids.